This T cell receptor (beta chain) stems from a study of identical twins. Via MiXCR, TCRdb re-called the 5' RACE reads, giving one row per CDR3 protein. The sample holds approximately 690,000 distinct CDR3 sequences, roughly 6% seen once. Deletions cut 6 bases from V and 0 bases from J, with 9 bases between. CDR3 length: 13 residues. Germline V CDR1 and CDR2: SQVTM, ANQGSEA. This clonotype was found many times. The material sequenced was naive T cells sorted from blood. The gene calls are TRBV29-1 and TRBJ2-1; no firm D call. The receptor comes from a man between 18 and 29 years old in good health. The DNA for the CDR3 is TGCAGCGTAGCCCCTCTCTCCTACAATGAGCAGTTCTTC. It codes for CSVAPLSYNEQFF.